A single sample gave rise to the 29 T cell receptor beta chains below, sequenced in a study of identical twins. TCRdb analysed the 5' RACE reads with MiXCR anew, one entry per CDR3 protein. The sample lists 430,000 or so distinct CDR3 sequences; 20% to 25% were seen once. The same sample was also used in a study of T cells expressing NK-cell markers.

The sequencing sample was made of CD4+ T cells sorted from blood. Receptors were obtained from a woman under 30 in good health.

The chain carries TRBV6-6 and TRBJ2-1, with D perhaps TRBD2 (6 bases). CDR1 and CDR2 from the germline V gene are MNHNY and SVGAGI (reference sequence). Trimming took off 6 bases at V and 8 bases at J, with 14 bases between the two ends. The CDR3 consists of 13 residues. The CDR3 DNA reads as TGTGCCAGCAGCCGTTCGGGAGTTGATGAGCAGTTCTTC. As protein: CASSRSGVDEQFF.

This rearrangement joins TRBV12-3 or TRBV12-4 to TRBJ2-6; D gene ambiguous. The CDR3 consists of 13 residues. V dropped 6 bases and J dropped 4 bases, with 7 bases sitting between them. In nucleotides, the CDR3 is TGTGCCAGCAGCGTCGCGGGGGCCAACGTCCTGACTTTC. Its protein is CASSVAGANVLTF.

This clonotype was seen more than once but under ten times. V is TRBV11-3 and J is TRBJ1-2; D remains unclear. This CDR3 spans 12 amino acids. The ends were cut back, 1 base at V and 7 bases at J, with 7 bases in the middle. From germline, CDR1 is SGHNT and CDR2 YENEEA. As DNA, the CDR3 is TGTGCCAGCAGCTTAGGAGGGCCTGGCTACACCTTC. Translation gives CASSLGGPGYTF.

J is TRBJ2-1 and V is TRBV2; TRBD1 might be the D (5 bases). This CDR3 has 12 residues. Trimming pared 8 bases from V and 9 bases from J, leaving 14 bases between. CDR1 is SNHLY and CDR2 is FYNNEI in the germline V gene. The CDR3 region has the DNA TGTGCCAGCCGATTGGGGCTCAGTGAGCAGTTCTTC. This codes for CASRLGLSEQFF.

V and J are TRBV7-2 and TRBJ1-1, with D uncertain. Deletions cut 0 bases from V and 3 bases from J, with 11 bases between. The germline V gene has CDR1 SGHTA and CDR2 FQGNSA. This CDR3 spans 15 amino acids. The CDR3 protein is CASSLAALLYTEAFF. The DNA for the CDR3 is TGTGCCAGCAGCTTAGCGGCCCTTTTGTACACTGAAGCTTTCTTT.

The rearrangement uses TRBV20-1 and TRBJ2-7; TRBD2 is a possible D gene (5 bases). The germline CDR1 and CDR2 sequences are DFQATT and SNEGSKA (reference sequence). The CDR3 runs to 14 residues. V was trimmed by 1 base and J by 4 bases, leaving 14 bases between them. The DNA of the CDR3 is TGCAGTGCTAGAGGACTAATGGGGAATTACGAGCAGTACTTC. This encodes CSARGLMGNYEQYF.

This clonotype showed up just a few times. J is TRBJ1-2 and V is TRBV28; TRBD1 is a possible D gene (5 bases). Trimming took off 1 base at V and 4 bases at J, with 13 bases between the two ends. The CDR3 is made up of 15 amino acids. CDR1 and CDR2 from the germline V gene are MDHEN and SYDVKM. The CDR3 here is CASSLLRQMIYGYTF. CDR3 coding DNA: TGTGCCAGCAGTTTATTGAGACAGATGATCTATGGCTACACCTTC.

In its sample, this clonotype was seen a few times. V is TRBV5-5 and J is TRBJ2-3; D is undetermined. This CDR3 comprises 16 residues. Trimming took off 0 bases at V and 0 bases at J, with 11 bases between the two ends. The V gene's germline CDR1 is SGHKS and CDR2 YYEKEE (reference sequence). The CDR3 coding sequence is TGTGCCAGCAGCTTGGTGCAGCGAACTAGCACAGATACGCAGTATTTT. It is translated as CASSLVQRTSTDTQYF. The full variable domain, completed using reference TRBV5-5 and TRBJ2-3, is DAGVTQSPTHLIKTRGQQVTLRCSPISGHKSVSWYQQVLGQGPQFIFQYYEKEERGRGNFPDRFSARQFPNYSSELNVNALLLGDSALYLCASSLVQRTSTDTQYFGPGTRLTVL.

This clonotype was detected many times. DNA of the CDR3: TGTGCCAGCAGCCGACTAGCGGGAGGGAGCACAGATACGCAGTATTTT. This sequence encodes CASSRLAGGSTDTQYF. This chain connects TRBV7-2 to TRBJ2-3; 14 bases map to TRBD2. The CDR3 covers 16 residues. Germline V gene data show CDR1 as SGHTA and CDR2 as FQGNSA. The V gene end was trimmed by 5 bases and the J gene end by 0 bases; junction bases not matched to a gene: 1.

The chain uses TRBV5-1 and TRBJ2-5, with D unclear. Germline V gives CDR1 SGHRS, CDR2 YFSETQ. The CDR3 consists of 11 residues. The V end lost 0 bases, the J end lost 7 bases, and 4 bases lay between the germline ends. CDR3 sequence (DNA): TGCGCCAGCAGCTTGGGGGTGACCCAGTACTTC. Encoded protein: CASSLGVTQYF.

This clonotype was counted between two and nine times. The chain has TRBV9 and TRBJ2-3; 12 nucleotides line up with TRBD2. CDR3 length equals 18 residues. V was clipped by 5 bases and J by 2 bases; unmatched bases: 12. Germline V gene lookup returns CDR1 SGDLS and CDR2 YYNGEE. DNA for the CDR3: TGTGCCAGCAGTTTTAACCCGACTAGCGGGGGTTTCACAGATACGCAGTATTTT. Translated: CASSFNPTSGGFTDTQYF.

CDR3 coding DNA: TGTGCCACCAGCTTTCGATTGGTGAATGAGCAGTTCTTC. Protein product: CATSFRLVNEQFF. This chain connects TRBV15 to TRBJ2-1; D is unclear. With 5 bases removed from V and 7 bases from J, the gap between germline ends came to 12 bases. The CDR3 contains 13 residues. CDR1 is LNHNV and CDR2 is YYDKDF in the germline V gene (reference sequence).

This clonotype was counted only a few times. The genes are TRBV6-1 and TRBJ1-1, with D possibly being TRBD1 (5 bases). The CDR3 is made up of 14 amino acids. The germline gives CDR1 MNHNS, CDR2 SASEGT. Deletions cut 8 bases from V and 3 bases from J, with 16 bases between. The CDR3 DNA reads TGTGCCAGCCGAAGGGGATCGCCGTACACTGAAGCTTTCTTT. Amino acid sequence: CASRRGSPYTEAFF.

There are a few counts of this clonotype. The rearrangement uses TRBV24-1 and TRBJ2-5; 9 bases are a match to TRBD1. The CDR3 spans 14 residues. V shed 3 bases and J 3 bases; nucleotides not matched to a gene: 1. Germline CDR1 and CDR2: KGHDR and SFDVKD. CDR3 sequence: CATSDRDREETQYF. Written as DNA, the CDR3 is TGTGCCACCAGTGATCGGGACAGGGAAGAGACCCAGTACTTC.

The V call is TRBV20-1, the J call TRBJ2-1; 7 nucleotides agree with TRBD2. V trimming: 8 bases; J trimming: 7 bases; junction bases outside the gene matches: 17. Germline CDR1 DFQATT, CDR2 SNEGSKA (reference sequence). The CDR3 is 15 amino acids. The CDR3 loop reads CSSLRGRVASNEQFF. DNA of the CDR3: TGCAGTTCCCTCCGAGGGAGGGTCGCTAGTAATGAGCAGTTCTTC.

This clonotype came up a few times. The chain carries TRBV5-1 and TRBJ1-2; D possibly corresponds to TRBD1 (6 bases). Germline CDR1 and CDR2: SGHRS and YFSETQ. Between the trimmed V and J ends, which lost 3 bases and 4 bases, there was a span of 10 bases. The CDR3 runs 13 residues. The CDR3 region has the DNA TGCGCCAGCAGCTCCGGACAGCCCTATGGCTACACCTTC. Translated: CASSSGQPYGYTF.

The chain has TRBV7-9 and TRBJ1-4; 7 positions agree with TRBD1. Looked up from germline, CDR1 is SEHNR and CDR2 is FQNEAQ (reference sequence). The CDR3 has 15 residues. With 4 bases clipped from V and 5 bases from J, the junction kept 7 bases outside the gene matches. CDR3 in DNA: TGTGCCAGCAGCTCCGGGACAGCAGAAAATGAAAAACTGTTTTTT. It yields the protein CASSSGTAENEKLFF.

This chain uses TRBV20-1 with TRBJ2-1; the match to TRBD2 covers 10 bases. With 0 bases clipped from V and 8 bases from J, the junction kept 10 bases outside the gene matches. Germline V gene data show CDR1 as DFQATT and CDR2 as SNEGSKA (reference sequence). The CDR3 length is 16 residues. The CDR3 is CSARDRTSGTSHEQFF. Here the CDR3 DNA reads TGCAGTGCTAGAGATAGAACTAGCGGGACCTCCCATGAGCAGTTCTTC.

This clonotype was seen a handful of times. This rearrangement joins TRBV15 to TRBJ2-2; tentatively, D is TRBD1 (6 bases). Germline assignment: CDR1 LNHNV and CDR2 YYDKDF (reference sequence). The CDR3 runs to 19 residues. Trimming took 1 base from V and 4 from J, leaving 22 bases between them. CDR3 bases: TGTGCCACCAGCAGAGTCCCTAGCTCTCCAGGGGTCATCACCGGGGAGCTGTTTTTT. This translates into CATSRVPSSPGVITGELFF. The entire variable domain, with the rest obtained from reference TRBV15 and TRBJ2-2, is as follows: DAMVIQNPRYQVTQFGKPVTLSCSQTLNHNVMYWYQQKSSQAPKLLFHYYDKDFNNEADTPDNFQSRRPNTSFCFLDIRSPGLGDTAMYLCATSRVPSSPGVITGELFFGEGSRLTVL.

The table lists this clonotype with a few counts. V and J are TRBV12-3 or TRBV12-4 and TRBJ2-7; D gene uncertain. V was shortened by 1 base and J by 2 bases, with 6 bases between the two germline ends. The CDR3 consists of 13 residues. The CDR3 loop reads CASSLDTAYEQYF. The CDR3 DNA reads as TGTGCCAGCAGTTTAGACACAGCCTACGAGCAGTACTTC.

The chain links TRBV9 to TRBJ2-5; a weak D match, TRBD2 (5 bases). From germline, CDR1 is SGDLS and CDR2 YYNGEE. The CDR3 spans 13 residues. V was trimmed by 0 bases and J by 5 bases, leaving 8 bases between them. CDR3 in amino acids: CASSVAGSETQYF. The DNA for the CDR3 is TGTGCCAGCAGCGTAGCGGGGTCCGAGACCCAGTACTTC.

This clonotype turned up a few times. The CDR3 nucleotides read TGTGCCAGCACCCCCGCGGGGGGGCACATCACCGGGGAGCTGTTTTTT. Its translation: CASTPAGGHITGELFF. V is TRBV25-1 and J is TRBJ2-2; 9 nucleotides line up with TRBD2. This CDR3 comprises 16 residues. Per germline, CDR1 MGHDK and CDR2 SYGVNS. J was trimmed by 4 bases and V by 7 bases; bases with no gene match: 10.

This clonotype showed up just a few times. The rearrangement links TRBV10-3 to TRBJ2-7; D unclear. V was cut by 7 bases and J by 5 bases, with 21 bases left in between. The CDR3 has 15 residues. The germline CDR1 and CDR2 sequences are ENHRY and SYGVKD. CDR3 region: CAIKPGLERINEQYF. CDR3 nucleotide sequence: TGTGCCATCAAGCCCGGCCTAGAGAGGATCAACGAGCAGTACTTC.

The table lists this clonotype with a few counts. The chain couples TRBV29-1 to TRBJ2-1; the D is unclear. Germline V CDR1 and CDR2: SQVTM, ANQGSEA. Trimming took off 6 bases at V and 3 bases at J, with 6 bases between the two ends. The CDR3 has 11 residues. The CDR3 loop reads CSVRIYNEQFF. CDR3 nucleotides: TGCAGCGTGAGGATCTACAATGAGCAGTTCTTC.

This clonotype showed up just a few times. As DNA, the CDR3 is TGTGCCAGCAGCTCGACTAGTGCGGAGACCCAGTACTTC. Protein: CASSSTSAETQYF. This sequence joins TRBV7-9 and TRBJ2-5; perhaps TRBD2 as D (6 bases). V lost 4 bases and J 5 bases, leaving 11 bases between the germline ends. Germline CDR1 is SEHNR and CDR2 is FQNEAQ (reference sequence). This CDR3 has 13 amino acids.

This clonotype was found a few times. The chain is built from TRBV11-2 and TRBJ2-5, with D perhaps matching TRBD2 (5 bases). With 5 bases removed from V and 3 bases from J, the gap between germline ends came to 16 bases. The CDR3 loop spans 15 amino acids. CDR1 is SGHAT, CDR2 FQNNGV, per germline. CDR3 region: CASSPKAGSKETQYF. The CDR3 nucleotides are TGTGCCAGCAGCCCCAAGGCGGGCTCTAAAGAGACCCAGTACTTC.

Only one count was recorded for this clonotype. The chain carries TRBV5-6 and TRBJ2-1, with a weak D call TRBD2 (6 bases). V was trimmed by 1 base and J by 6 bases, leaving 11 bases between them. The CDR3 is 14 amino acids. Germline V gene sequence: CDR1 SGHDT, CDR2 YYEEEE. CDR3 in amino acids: CASSLMAGLNEQFF. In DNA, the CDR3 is TGTGCCAGCAGCTTGATGGCGGGGCTCAATGAGCAGTTCTTC.

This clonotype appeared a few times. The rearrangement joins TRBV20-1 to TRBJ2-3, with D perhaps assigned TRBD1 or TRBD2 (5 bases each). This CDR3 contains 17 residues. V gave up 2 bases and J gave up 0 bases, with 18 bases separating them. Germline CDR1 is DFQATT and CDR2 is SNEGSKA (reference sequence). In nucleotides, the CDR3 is TGCAGTGCTAGACCTCACTCGGGACGCGGTAGCACAGATACGCAGTATTTT. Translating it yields CSARPHSGRGSTDTQYF.

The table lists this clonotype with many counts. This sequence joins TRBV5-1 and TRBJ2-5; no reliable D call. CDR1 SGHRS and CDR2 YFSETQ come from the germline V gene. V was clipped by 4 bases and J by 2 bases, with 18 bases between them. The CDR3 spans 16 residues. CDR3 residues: CASSPLGSNLQETQYF. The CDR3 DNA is TGCGCCAGCAGCCCTCTTGGATCGAATTTACAAGAGACCCAGTACTTC.